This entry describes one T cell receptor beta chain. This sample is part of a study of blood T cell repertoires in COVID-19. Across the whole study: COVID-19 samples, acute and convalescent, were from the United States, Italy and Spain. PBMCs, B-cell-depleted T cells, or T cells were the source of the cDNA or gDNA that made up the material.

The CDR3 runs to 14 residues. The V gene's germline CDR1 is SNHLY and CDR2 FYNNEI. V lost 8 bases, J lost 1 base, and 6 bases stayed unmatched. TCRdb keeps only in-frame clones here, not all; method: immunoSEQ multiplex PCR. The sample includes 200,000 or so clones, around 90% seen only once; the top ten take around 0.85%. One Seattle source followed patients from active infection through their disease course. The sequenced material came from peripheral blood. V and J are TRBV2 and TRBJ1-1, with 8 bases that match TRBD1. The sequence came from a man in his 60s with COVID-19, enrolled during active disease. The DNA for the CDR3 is TGTGCCAGCGAAGGGCAGGGGGCGAACACTGAAGCTTTCTTT. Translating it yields CASEGQGANTEAFF.